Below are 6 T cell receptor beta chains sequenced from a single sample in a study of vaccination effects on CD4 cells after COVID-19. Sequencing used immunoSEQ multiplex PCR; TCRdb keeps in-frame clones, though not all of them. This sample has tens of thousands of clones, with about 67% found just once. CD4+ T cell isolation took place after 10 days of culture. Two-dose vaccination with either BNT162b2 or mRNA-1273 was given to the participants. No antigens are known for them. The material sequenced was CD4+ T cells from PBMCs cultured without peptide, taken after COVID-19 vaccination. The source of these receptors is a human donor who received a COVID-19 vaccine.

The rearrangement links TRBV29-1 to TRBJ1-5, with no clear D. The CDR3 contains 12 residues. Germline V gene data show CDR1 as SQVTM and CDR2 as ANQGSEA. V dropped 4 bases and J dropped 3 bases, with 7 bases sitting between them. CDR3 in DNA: TGCAGCGTTGCGGGCGCCAATCAGCCCCAGCATTTT. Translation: CSVAGANQPQHF.

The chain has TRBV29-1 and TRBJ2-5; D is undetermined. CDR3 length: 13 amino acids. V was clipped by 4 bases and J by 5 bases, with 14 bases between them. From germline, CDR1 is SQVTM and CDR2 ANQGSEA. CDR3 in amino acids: CSVGQASGETQYF. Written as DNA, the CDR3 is TGCAGCGTTGGGCAGGCTTCAGGCGAGACCCAGTACTTC.

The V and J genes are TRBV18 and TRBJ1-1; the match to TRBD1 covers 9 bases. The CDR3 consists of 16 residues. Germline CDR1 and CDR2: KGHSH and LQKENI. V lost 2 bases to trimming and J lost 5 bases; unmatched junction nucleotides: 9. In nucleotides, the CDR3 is TGTGCCAGCTCACCATTCTTGACAGGGGGTGGAACTGAAGCTTTCTTT. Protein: CASSPFLTGGGTEAFF. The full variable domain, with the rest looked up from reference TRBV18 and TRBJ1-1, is NAGVMQNPRHLVRRRGQEARLRCSPMKGHSHVYWYRQLPEEGLKFMVYLQKENIIDESGMPKERFSAEFPKEGPSILRIQQVVRGDSAAYFCASSPFLTGGGTEAFFGQGTRLTVV.

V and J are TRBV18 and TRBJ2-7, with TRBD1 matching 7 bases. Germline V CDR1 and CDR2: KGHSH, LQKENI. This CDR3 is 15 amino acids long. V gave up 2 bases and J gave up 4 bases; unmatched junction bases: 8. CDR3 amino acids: CASSPSRDSLYEQYF. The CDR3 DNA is TGTGCCAGCTCACCAAGTCGGGACAGTTTATACGAGCAGTACTTC.

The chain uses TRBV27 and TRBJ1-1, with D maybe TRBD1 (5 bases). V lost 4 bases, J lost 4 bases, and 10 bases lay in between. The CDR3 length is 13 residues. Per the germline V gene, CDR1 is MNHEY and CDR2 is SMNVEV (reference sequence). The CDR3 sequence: CASSSRGSTEAFF. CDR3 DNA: TGTGCCAGCAGTTCTCGGGGGAGCACTGAAGCTTTCTTT.

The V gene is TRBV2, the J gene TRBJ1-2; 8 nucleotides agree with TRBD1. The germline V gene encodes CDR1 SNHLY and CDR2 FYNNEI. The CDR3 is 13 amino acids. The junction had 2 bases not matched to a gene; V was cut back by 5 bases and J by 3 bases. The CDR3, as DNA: TGTGCCAGCAGTTTGGACAGGGACTATGGCTACACCTTC. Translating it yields CASSLDRDYGYTF.